Presented here are 25 T cell receptor beta chains from one specimen sequenced in a study of cytomegalovirus exposure and HLA in healthy donors. PCR employed 60 Vbeta and 13 Jbeta primers. Method: immunoSEQ multiplex PCR; TCRdb's copy keeps in-frame clones and lacks some. The sample has about 88,000 clones; just under 70% are singletons. The material sequenced was PBMCs. These receptors came from a man aged 45-60 years in good health and CMV-seronegative.

Turning to this clone: Relative to the germline gene, one junction end is altered; a read error may explain this. The V and J genes are TRBV19 and TRBJ1-2; D is unclear. The CDR3 runs to 16 residues. CDR1 is LNHDA, CDR2 SQIVND, per germline (reference sequence). The CDR3 DNA is TGTGCCAGTAGTGCCCCGCTTCGGACTCTTAACTATGGCTACGCCTTC. Protein sequence: CASSAPLRTLNYGYAF.

CDR3 nucleotides: TGTGCCATCAGTGAGGACAGGGGGTACCAAGAGACCCAGTACTTC. Translated, it gives CAISEDRGYQETQYF. The chain links TRBV10-3 to TRBJ2-5; 9 nucleotides agree with TRBD1. The CDR3 is 15 residues long. The V gene end was trimmed by 2 bases and the J gene end by 0 bases; junction bases not matched to a gene: 1. CDR1 and CDR2 from the germline V gene are ENHRY and SYGVKD.

The chain links TRBV19 to TRBJ2-1, with D unresolved. Between the trimmed V and J ends, which lost 4 bases and 2 bases, there was a span of 15 bases. Germline V lookup: CDR1 LNHDA, CDR2 SQIVND (reference sequence). The CDR3 has 16 residues. The DNA for the CDR3 is TGTGCCAGTAGTAGGTCATCGGGTAGTGCCTACAATGAGCAGTTCTTC. This translates into CASSRSSGSAYNEQFF.

V gene TRBV4-2 combines with J gene TRBJ1-2; weak D call: TRBD1 (5 bases). Per the germline V gene, CDR1 is LGHNA and CDR2 is YNFKEQ. The CDR3 totals 14 residues. Trimming took 1 base from V and 3 from J, leaving 9 bases between them. This CDR3 is CASSQGWGDYGYTF. In nucleotides, the CDR3 is TGTGCCAGCAGCCAAGGATGGGGCGACTATGGCTACACCTTC.

This chain connects TRBV5-4 to TRBJ2-5, with TRBD2 matching 13 bases. Trimming took 2 bases from V and 5 from J; bases not matched to a gene: 9. CDR3 length equals 17 residues. CDR1 and CDR2 (germline): SGHNT, YYREEE (reference sequence). CDR3 sequence (DNA): TGTGCCAGCAGCTTACTAGCGGGAGGGCCTCGGGGGGAGACCCAGTACTTC. Translating it yields CASSLLAGGPRGETQYF.

This clone was picked up a small number of times. Here the CDR3 reads CASSQGVRGFRETQYF. CDR3 coding DNA: TGTGCCAGCAGCCAAGGGGTCAGGGGGTTTCGAGAGACCCAGTACTTC. J is TRBJ2-5 and V is TRBV7-2; 7 nucleotides line up with TRBD1. This CDR3 has 16 amino acids. Losses at the gene ends were 5 bases for V and 4 bases for J; bases not matched to a gene: 13. Per the germline V gene, CDR1 is SGHTA and CDR2 is FQGNSA.

The V call is TRBV5-1, the J call TRBJ2-5; unclear D gene. Per the germline V gene, CDR1 is SGHRS and CDR2 is YFSETQ. Trimming stripped 0 bases from V and 5 bases from J, with 11 bases between. This CDR3 has 14 residues. CDR3 amino acids: CASSLAYSGETQYF. CDR3 bases: TGCGCCAGCAGCTTGGCGTACTCCGGGGAGACCCAGTACTTC.

Points on this clone: Because it lacks the conserved phenylalanine or tryptophan at the end, this CDR3 is likely a read error. V and J are TRBV5-1 and TRBJ1-4; D is unclear. With 4 bases removed from V and 8 bases from J, the gap between germline ends came to 15 bases. Germline V CDR1 and CDR2: SGHRS, YFSETQ. The CDR3 contains 14 residues. The CDR3: CASSVTPLGEKLFV. CDR3 DNA: TGCGCCAGCAGCGTGACCCCCTTAGGGGAAAAACTGTTTGTT.

The chain has TRBV7-2 and TRBJ1-5; D remains unclear. The CDR3 runs 13 residues. In germline, CDR1 is SGHTA, CDR2 FQGNSA. Trimming removed 3 bases from V and 2 bases from J, with 5 bases in between. The CDR3 loop is CASSFGGNQPQHF. In DNA, the CDR3 is TGTGCCAGCAGCTTCGGGGGCAATCAGCCCCAGCATTTT.

About this clone itself: Since the CDR3 does not end with the conserved phenylalanine or tryptophan, this likely comes from a read error. The rearrangement uses TRBV4-3 and TRBJ1-4, with D maybe TRBD1 (6 bases). The V end lost 0 bases, the J end lost 6 bases, and 14 bases lay between the germline ends. This CDR3 region has 16 residues. Germline V CDR1 and CDR2: LGHNA, YSLEER. CDR3 DNA: TGCGCCAGCAGCCAAGATTTGCAGGGGACCTATGAAAAACTGTTTGTT. Its protein product is CASSQDLQGTYEKLFV.

V and J are TRBV29-1 and TRBJ2-5; 7 nucleotides line up with TRBD1. This CDR3 has 14 amino acids. The germline CDR1 and CDR2 sequences are SQVTM and ANQGSEA. J gave up 1 base and V 2 bases, and 4 bases lay outside the gene matches. CDR3 DNA: TGCAGCGTTGAACCCTGGGACAGCCAAGAGACCCAGTACTTC. Its translation: CSVEPWDSQETQYF.

The V and J genes are TRBV7-8 and TRBJ2-3; D is possibly TRBD1 (6 bases). CDR1 and CDR2 from the germline V gene are SGHVS and FQNEAQ. This CDR3 spans 15 amino acids. The V gene lost 4 bases and the J gene lost 0 bases, with 11 bases spanning the gap. In DNA, the CDR3 is TGTGCCAGCAGCTCGACAGGTTGGAGCACAGATACGCAGTATTTT. This codes for CASSSTGWSTDTQYF.

J is TRBJ1-4 and V is TRBV4-1; tentatively, D is TRBD1 (5 bases). V was pared by 3 bases and J by 5 bases, with 13 bases between. The CDR3 consists of 15 residues. Germline V gene lookup returns CDR1 MGHRA and CDR2 YSYEKL. Here the CDR3 DNA reads TGCGCCAGCAGCCACGGGGGAGGGACGAATGAAAAACTGTTTTTT. It yields the protein CASSHGGGTNEKLFF.

The rearrangement links TRBV5-6 to TRBJ1-1; D not certain. The CDR3 runs 15 residues. V gave up 0 bases and J gave up 1 base, with 10 bases separating them. Germline V gene sequence: CDR1 SGHDT, CDR2 YYEEEE. The CDR3, as DNA: TGTGCCAGCAGCTTGGGGCTCGGGAGGAACACTGAAGCTTTCTTT. Encoded protein: CASSLGLGRNTEAFF.

This chain joins TRBV9 and TRBJ2-1, with 11 bases aligning to TRBD2. The CDR3 extends over 15 amino acids. J lost 7 bases, V lost 0 bases, and 3 bases had no gene match. Germline V lookup: CDR1 SGDLS, CDR2 YYNGEE. Here the CDR3 reads CASSVDLAGGNEQFF. In DNA, the CDR3 is TGTGCCAGCAGCGTAGACCTAGCGGGAGGTAATGAGCAGTTCTTC.

CDR3 region: CASSLDIAGSSYNEQFF. For the CDR3, the DNA is TGTGCCAGCAGCTTGGATATAGCGGGAAGCTCCTACAATGAGCAGTTCTTC. This sequence joins TRBV5-6 and TRBJ2-1; 8 positions agree with TRBD2. V shed 0 bases and J 0 bases; nucleotides not matched to a gene: 5. The CDR3 runs 17 residues. Per the germline V gene, CDR1 is SGHDT and CDR2 is YYEEEE.

This chain uses TRBV5-1 with TRBJ2-3, with 7 nucleotides matching TRBD2. Germline CDR1 reads SGHRS; CDR2 reads YFSETQ. V shed 4 bases, J shed 8 bases, and the junction held 7 bases outside the gene matches. CDR3 length: 13 residues. The CDR3: CASSPEQRGTQYF. The CDR3 region has the DNA TGCGCCAGCAGCCCGGAACAGCGGGGTACGCAGTATTTT. The full variable domain, in which reference TRBV5-1 and TRBJ2-3 provide the parts outside the CDR3, is KAGVTQTPRYLIKTRGQQVTLSCSPISGHRSVSWYQQTPGQGLQFLFEYFSETQRNKGNFPGRFSGRQFSNSRSEMNVSTLELGDSALYLCASSPEQRGTQYFGPGTRLTVL.

Only one count was recorded for this clone. This chain links TRBV27 with TRBJ2-1; 15 bases align to TRBD2. The CDR3 has 17 residues. Trimming at V came to 3 bases and at J to 6 bases, leaving 6 bases not matched to a gene. Germline CDR1 and CDR2: MNHEY and SMNVEV (reference sequence). The CDR3: CASSFFRGLAGGNEQFF. The CDR3, as DNA: TGTGCCAGCAGTTTCTTCCGGGGACTAGCGGGGGGCAATGAGCAGTTCTTC.

The chain joins TRBV5-1 to TRBJ1-5; D not resolved. V was cut by 4 bases and J by 0 bases, with 8 bases left in between. Germline CDR1 SGHRS, CDR2 YFSETQ. The CDR3 is 14 amino acids. CDR3 coding DNA: TGCGCCAGCAGCCCAGGAGGTAGCAATCAGCCCCAGCATTTT. Its translation: CASSPGGSNQPQHF.

This chain joins TRBV2 and TRBJ1-5, with TRBD1 matching over 7 bases. The trim removed 5 bases at V and 7 bases at J, leaving 5 bases unmatched. CDR3 length equals 13 residues. CDR1 and CDR2 from the germline V gene are SNHLY and FYNNEI. Here the CDR3 reads CASSPTGRQPQHF. In DNA form, the CDR3 reads TGTGCCAGCAGTCCGACAGGGAGGCAGCCCCAGCATTTT.

This sequence joins TRBV7-2 and TRBJ2-5; 9 positions match TRBD1. The CDR3 extends over 14 amino acids. V was clipped by 4 bases and J by 5 bases; unmatched bases: 5. Germline values: CDR1 SGHTA, CDR2 FQGNSA. The CDR3 protein is CASSYNRGRETQYF. The CDR3, as DNA: TGTGCCAGCAGCTACAACAGGGGGCGGGAGACCCAGTACTTC.

The rearrangement links TRBV4-3 to TRBJ1-2; a possible D gene is TRBD1 (6 bases). The V gene's germline CDR1 is LGHNA and CDR2 YSLEER. Trimming shortened V by 0 bases and J by 7 bases, and 9 bases separated the two germline ends. The CDR3 totals 13 residues. In DNA form, the CDR3 reads TGCGCCAGCAGCCAAGATTCAGGGGCTGGCTACACCTTC. Protein product: CASSQDSGAGYTF.

This sequence joins TRBV4-1 and TRBJ2-1, with D perhaps TRBD1 (5 bases). The CDR3 length is 15 residues. The V gene lost 1 base and the J gene lost 3 bases, with 10 bases spanning the gap. Germline V CDR1 and CDR2: MGHRA, YSYEKL. The CDR3, as DNA: TGCGCCAGCAGCCAAGGCCAGGGCCGCTACAATGAGCAGTTCTTC. This sequence encodes CASSQGQGRYNEQFF.

This clone was found a few times. This chain joins TRBV5-1 and TRBJ1-4; no clear D. The CDR3 has 15 amino acids. Trimming removed 6 bases at V and 0 bases at J, with 12 bases between. CDR1 and CDR2 from the germline V gene are SGHRS and YFSETQ. The DNA for the CDR3 is TGCGCCAGCACCCTGTACGGGTCAACTAATGAAAAACTGTTTTTT. This gives the protein CASTLYGSTNEKLFF.

The chain couples TRBV4-2 to TRBJ1-5; D not resolved. This CDR3 is 14 amino acids long. V lost 0 bases and J 0 bases, leaving 3 bases between the germline ends. CDR1 and CDR2 (germline): LGHNA, YNFKEQ. In nucleotides, the CDR3 is TGTGCCAGCAGCCAAGATTATAGCAATCAGCCCCAGCATTTT. Its translation is CASSQDYSNQPQHF.